This T cell receptor beta chain was recorded in a study of read filtering for tumor transcriptome and immune sequencing (dated by TCRdb to 2018 to 2021). Study-level background: The cohort was composed of about 16 male and more than twelve female patients, with a mean age of approximately 62 years and an age range of about 40 to 90. Per sample, about 4.05 to 10.27 million TCR-region mapped reads were obtained with IR-seq, compared with only 85 to 1273 with RNA-seq. After DNase treatment, whole-transcriptome libraries were prepared using the TruSeq RNA Access Library Prep Kit. One of the main goals was to work out a read-filtering strategy for immune repertoire data, in particular whether clonotypes backed by only a single read should be removed. Using the same bone marrow samples, the study ran both targeted immune repertoire sequencing and bulk whole-transcriptome sequencing and then compared the TCR repertoires from each method. By revised international staging, 8 patients were R-ISS I, some 17 were R-ISS II and over five were R-ISS III. Study-wide conclusions, independent of this receptor: When single-read clonotypes were removed, the proportions of shared clonotypes in IR-seq and RNA-seq correlated more strongly. Compared with RNA-seq, IR-seq captured clonotypes at much higher depth and more reliably, and a smaller IR-seq throughput was enough to identify most shared clonotypes. The sorted CD138-negative fraction was not purified T cells but a mixed bone marrow immune population. In IR-seq, single-read clonotypes were roughly 82% of clonotypes but around 3.2% of total reads; in RNA-seq they were roughly 77% of clonotypes and 35% to 55% of reads.

Its CDR3 holds 13 amino acids, cysteine through phenylalanine. The read is trimmed to its CDR3 DNA, 39 bases read in frame from base 1. Taken from the germline V gene, the CDR1 and CDR2 loops are SGHTA and FQGNSA. The junction carries 3 bases between V and J, which are trimmed by 4 bases and 2 bases respectively. TCR libraries were built from about 400 ng RNA with the Immunoverse kit, using molecular barcoded adaptors covering alpha/delta and beta/gamma chains. The same RNA used for transcriptome sequencing was used for TCR library preparation. An Illumina HiSeq 4000 with 2 x 150 cycles was used to sequence the TCR libraries. From the authors' description of their analysis: MiXCR aligned TCR reads to human V, D, J and C references and assembled the aligned reads into CDR3 clonotypes, with quality filtering and error correction included. Clonotype counts and gene usage diversity were analyzed with the tcR package in R. For inspection of raw mapping reads, RNA-seq reads were mapped by STAR aligner version 2.5.3a onto GRCh37 of the human genome. To test how sequencing depth affected the clonotypes detected, IR-seq fastq files were randomly downsampled with Seqtk 1.3. TCRdb applied fastp at Q25 and MiXCR to the public reads, then kept only in-frame beta chains. CDR3 protein sequences are deduplicated, and each keeps its most common genes and DNA. The V and J calls and clone size come from TCRdb's table, not from the authors' own analysis. For this sample there are roughly 130,000 distinct CDR3 sequences; 10% to 15% appear just once. The ten largest clones add up to approximately 10% of the sample.

Many counts were recorded for this clonotype. The specificity of this receptor is unknown. No base-level quality is on record; no much larger clone is a single base apart. Bone marrow was sampled from every patient at the time of active disease. Bone marrow mononuclear cells were isolated by Ficoll-Hypaque density gradient centrifugation. To remove myeloma plasma cells, the cells were labeled with CD138 magnetic microbeads on a MACS separator, and CD138-negative cells were then collected by negative selection. Purity of the isolated cells was checked by flow cytometry on an Attune NxT using CD138 antibodies. Total RNA was extracted using TRIzol reagent and was quantified on a NanoDrop spectrophotometer. Paired RNA-seq and IR-seq were performed on each patient's CD138-negative bone marrow sample.

This chain joins TRBV7-2 to TRBJ2-6; confidence is insufficient to name the D gene. This sequence originates from a donor aged 40 or older with multiple myeloma. Sample: a population of CD138-negative cells sorted from bone marrow. The sample's cell subset or site label, decoded: bone marrow mononuclear cells depleted of CD138+ plasma/myeloma cells by negative magnetic selection. The DNA sequence reads TGTGCCAGCAGCTCCACTGGGGCCAACGTCCTGACTTTC. Translated, it reads CASSSTGANVLTF.